These 20 T cell receptor beta chains were all obtained from the same sample, sequenced in a study of T cell changes during pregnancy in multiple sclerosis. The assay was immunoSEQ multiplex PCR, and TCRdb's table has in-frame clones only and misses some. The table lists tens of thousands of clones, 90% of them singletons. The sequencing here drew on CD8+ T cells from peripheral blood mononuclear cells, taken before pregnancy. All receptors derive from a female donor with multiple sclerosis, enrolled in a pregnancy study.

Notes on this clone: Other DNA sequences of this sample code for an identical CDR3. The chain has TRBV4-3 and TRBJ1-1; a possible D gene is TRBD1 (5 bases). The CDR3 extends over 14 amino acids. Germline loops: CDR1 LGHNA, CDR2 YSLEER. The ends were cut back, 1 base at V and 5 bases at J, with 11 bases in the middle. CDR3 DNA: TGCGCCAGCAGCCAAGTAAGGGGACTTACTGAAGCTTTCTTT. Translation gives CASSQVRGLTEAFF.

This clone was found once. The chain is built from TRBV5-5 and TRBJ1-1; D unresolved. V dropped 6 bases and J dropped 2 bases, with 17 bases sitting between them. Per the germline V gene, CDR1 is SGHKS and CDR2 is YYEKEE (reference sequence). The CDR3 covers 15 residues. CDR3 protein: CASNPWANQNTEAFF. The CDR3 DNA reads as TGTGCCAGCAACCCATGGGCAAATCAAAACACTGAAGCTTTCTTT. The full variable domain, completed using reference TRBV5-5 and TRBJ1-1, is DAGVTQSPTHLIKTRGQQVTLRCSPISGHKSVSWYQQVLGQGPQFIFQYYEKEERGRGNFPDRFSARQFPNYSSELNVNALLLGDSALYLCASNPWANQNTEAFFGQGTRLTVV.

This sequence joins TRBV4-3 and TRBJ2-3; TRBD1 might be the D (5 bases). The V and J ends lost 7 bases and 0 bases respectively, with 11 bases between them. Looked up from germline, CDR1 is LGHNA and CDR2 is YSLEER. There are 14 residues in the CDR3. The CDR3, as DNA: TGCGCCAGCACAAAGACAGCTAGCACAGATACGCAGTATTTT. Amino acids: CASTKTASTDTQYF.

The chain carries TRBV10-3 and TRBJ1-1, with TRBD1 as a possible D gene (6 bases). This CDR3 has 14 residues. CDR1 and CDR2 from the germline V gene are ENHRY and SYGVKD. Trimming removed 5 bases from V and 3 bases from J, with 13 bases in between. The CDR3 region has the DNA TGTGCCATCAGTTGGACAGCCGAAGACACTGAAGCTTTCTTT. This gives the protein CAISWTAEDTEAFF.

The chain couples TRBV9 to TRBJ2-2; 11 bases line up with TRBD2. After removal of 3 bases from V and 0 bases from J, the junction contained 7 bases not matched to a gene. Germline V gives CDR1 SGDLS, CDR2 YYNGEE. The CDR3 is 18 residues long. CDR3 DNA sequence: TGTGCCAGCAGCGCCCGGACTAGCGGGCCCCCGAACACCGGGGAGCTGTTTTTT. It codes for CASSARTSGPPNTGELFF.

This clone was seen only a few times. The CDR3 coding sequence is TGTGCCAGCAGCTTAAAGGCGACAGGGGCTTCTGGCTACACCTTC. It is translated as CASSLKATGASGYTF. The chain carries TRBV7-9 and TRBJ1-2; 8 nucleotides match TRBD1. After removal of 2 bases from V and 7 bases from J, the junction contained 9 bases not matched to a gene. This CDR3 comprises 15 residues. The V gene's germline CDR1 is SEHNR and CDR2 FQNEAQ (reference sequence).

The count of this clone is one. This chain connects TRBV7-9 to TRBJ1-1, with a tentative D call TRBD1 (6 bases). The germline gives CDR1 SEHNR, CDR2 FQNEAQ (reference sequence). With 3 bases removed from V and 1 base from J, the gap between germline ends came to 9 bases. The CDR3 loop spans 14 amino acids. CDR3 sequence: CASSLIQGNTEAFF. Written as DNA, the CDR3 is TGTGCCAGCAGCTTGATACAGGGGAACACTGAAGCTTTCTTT.

J is TRBJ1-5 and V is TRBV6-6, with TRBD1 matching over 7 bases. The V gene's germline CDR1 is MNHNY and CDR2 SVGAGI (reference sequence). Trimming cost V 2 bases and J 5 bases; bases outside gene matches: 6. This CDR3 is built from 15 residues. CDR3: CASSYNRGPDQPQHF. CDR3 coding DNA: TGTGCCAGCAGTTACAACAGGGGCCCTGATCAGCCCCAGCATTTT.

This clone is classed as medium-sized. The rearrangement joins TRBV6-1 to TRBJ2-7; perhaps TRBD2 as D (7 bases). Germline V CDR1 and CDR2: MNHNS, SASEGT. The CDR3 has 16 amino acids. The V gene lost 2 bases and the J gene lost 2 bases, with 16 bases spanning the gap. The CDR3 DNA is TGTGCCAGCAGTGAAACCGGGGGAGGGGGGGCCTACGAGCAGTACTTC. Translation: CASSETGGGGAYEQYF.

The chain combines TRBV5-5 with TRBJ2-1, with a possible D match to TRBD2 (7 bases). CDR1 and CDR2 (germline): SGHKS, YYEKEE (reference sequence). The ends were cut back, 4 bases at V and 13 bases at J, with 21 bases in the middle. The CDR3 runs 14 residues. The CDR3 DNA is TGTGCCAGCAGCACAACACTGAACAGGGAGGGCCAGTTCTTC. It codes for CASSTTLNREGQFF.

The J gene is TRBJ2-7, the V gene TRBV6-1; the D gene is possibly TRBD1 (5 bases). The CDR3 has 14 amino acids. The germline V and J ends were trimmed by 2 bases and 3 bases, with 11 bases remaining between them. Germline CDR1 is MNHNS and CDR2 is SASEGT. The CDR3 DNA follows: TGTGCCAGCAGTGAATGGAAGGGGAACTACGAGCAGTACTTC. It specifies CASSEWKGNYEQYF.

The count of this clone is one. The rearrangement links TRBV6-5 to TRBJ1-3, with TRBD1 matching 7 bases. After removal of 6 bases from V and 2 bases from J, the junction contained 7 bases not matched to a gene. This CDR3 is built from 15 residues. Germline V gives CDR1 MNHEY, CDR2 SVGAGI. The CDR3 bases are TGTGCCAGCAGCACGCTTCAGGGGGCTGGAAACACCATATATTTT. Its protein product is CASSTLQGAGNTIYF.

The chain combines TRBV16 with TRBJ1-6; D is possibly TRBD1 (5 bases). The CDR3 has 14 amino acids. V dropped 4 bases and J dropped 3 bases, with 7 bases sitting between them. Germline lookup yields CDR1 KGHSY and CDR2 FQNENV. CDR3 bases: TGTGCCAGCAGCCCCGGGGGCTATAATTCACCCCTCCACTTT. Protein product: CASSPGGYNSPLHF.

The rearrangement uses TRBV11-2 and TRBJ1-2; D perhaps matches TRBD1 (5 bases). V lost 1 base to trimming and J lost 4 bases, with 10 bases between them. CDR1 is SGHAT, CDR2 FQNNGV, per germline. The CDR3 covers 14 residues. DNA for the CDR3: TGTGCCAGCAGCTTAGGCCCAGGGTTCTATGGCTACACCTTC. Translated: CASSLGPGFYGYTF.

The rearrangement uses TRBV27 and TRBJ2-1; 11 bases line up with TRBD2. V dropped 2 bases and J dropped 6; count of bases not matched to a gene: 9. This CDR3 has 17 amino acids. Germline V gene sequence: CDR1 MNHEY, CDR2 SMNVEV (reference sequence). CDR3 sequence reads: CASSLRVGTSGSNEQFF. The CDR3 bases are TGTGCCAGCAGTTTAAGGGTCGGGACTAGCGGCAGCAATGAGCAGTTCTTC.

The rearrangement links TRBV7-2 to TRBJ2-7; D uncertain. The CDR3 has 12 amino acids. The V gene lost 5 bases and the J gene lost 3 bases, with 8 bases spanning the gap. From germline, CDR1 is SGHTA and CDR2 FQGNSA. This chain's CDR3 is CASSHGDYEQYF. The CDR3 DNA is TGTGCCAGCAGCCACGGAGACTACGAGCAGTACTTC.

The chain uses TRBV5-1 and TRBJ2-7, with D possibly matching TRBD1 (5 bases). Germline V gene lookup returns CDR1 SGHRS and CDR2 YFSETQ. CDR3 length: 15 residues. The V and J ends lost 1 base and 7 bases respectively, with 18 bases between them. The chain's CDR3 is CASSLNLQVIGEQYF. In DNA, the CDR3 is TGCGCCAGCAGCTTGAACTTACAGGTTATAGGGGAGCAGTACTTC.

This chain links TRBV27 with TRBJ2-5, with TRBD2 as a possible D gene (5 bases). Trimming removed 4 bases at V and 3 bases at J, with 18 bases between. CDR3 length equals 16 residues. Germline V lookup: CDR1 MNHEY, CDR2 SMNVEV (reference sequence). CDR3 nucleotide sequence: TGTGCCAGCAGTTCCCTCAGCGGAGATGCTAAAGAGACCCAGTACTTC. It encodes CASSSLSGDAKETQYF.

The rearrangement links TRBV5-5 to TRBJ2-7; TRBD1 might be the D (5 bases). CDR1 SGHKS and CDR2 YYEKEE come from the germline V gene (reference sequence). The length of the CDR3 is 15 residues. Trimming stripped 4 bases from V and 6 bases from J, with 20 bases between. CDR3 sequence (DNA): TGTGCCAGCAGCACTTTGTGGCAGGGCAGACCCGAGCAGTACTTC. It is translated as CASSTLWQGRPEQYF.

V and J are TRBV4-3 and TRBJ2-5, with 9 bases aligning to TRBD1. The germline CDR1 and CDR2 sequences are LGHNA and YSLEER. This CDR3 has 16 amino acids. Trimming cost V 3 bases and J 4 bases; bases outside gene matches: 9. The CDR3 spells CASSQRTGVIVETQYF. CDR3 DNA sequence: TGCGCCAGCAGCCAGAGGACAGGGGTAATCGTAGAGACCCAGTACTTC.